The 8 T cell receptor beta chains below all came from one sample that was sequenced in a study of blood T cell repertoires in COVID-19. The method was immunoSEQ multiplex PCR; TCRdb's version includes in-frame clones alone and lacks a portion of them. The sample consists of under 300,000 clones, 85% to 95% of them appearing once. Sequenced material: peripheral blood. These receptors all come from a young man with COVID-19, enrolled during active disease.

The chain uses TRBV7-2 and TRBJ1-2, with 8 bases matching TRBD1. The V and J ends lost 5 bases and 4 bases, in that order; junction bases with no gene match: 9. The length of the CDR3 is 15 residues. Looked up from germline, CDR1 is SGHTA and CDR2 is FQGNSA. CDR3 protein: CASSAGPDRAYGYTF. The CDR3, as DNA: TGTGCCAGCAGCGCCGGACCGGACAGGGCCTATGGCTACACCTTC.

This chain uses TRBV29-1 with TRBJ2-1; 9 nucleotides agree with TRBD1. Germline loops: CDR1 SQVTM, CDR2 ANQGSEA. The CDR3 runs 14 residues. With 6 bases clipped from V and 3 bases from J, the junction kept 6 bases outside the gene matches. The CDR3: CSVAMGQGYNEQFF. CDR3 sequence (DNA): TGCAGCGTCGCGATGGGACAGGGCTACAATGAGCAGTTCTTC.

V is TRBV7-9 and J is TRBJ1-1; D gene ambiguous. V was trimmed by 5 bases and J by 0 bases, leaving 7 bases between them. CDR3 length: 13 residues. Germline lookup yields CDR1 SEHNR and CDR2 FQNEAQ (reference sequence). CDR3 in amino acids: CASSRLMNTEAFF. CDR3 bases: TGTGCCAGCAGCCGACTTATGAACACTGAAGCTTTCTTT.

The chain couples TRBV5-1 to TRBJ1-1; D is unclear. The germline gives CDR1 SGHRS, CDR2 YFSETQ. There are 13 residues in the CDR3. Between the trimmed V and J ends, which lost 4 bases and 4 bases, there was a span of 11 bases. This chain's CDR3 is CASSPTSRTEAFF. For the CDR3, the DNA is TGCGCCAGCAGCCCCACTTCCCGCACTGAAGCTTTCTTT.

The rearrangement uses TRBV11-2 and TRBJ2-1; the D gene is possibly TRBD2 (5 bases). With 4 bases removed from V and 8 bases from J, the gap between germline ends came to 18 bases. Germline V gene sequence: CDR1 SGHAT, CDR2 FQNNGV. This CDR3 has 15 amino acids. The CDR3 protein is CASSSITSGIYEQFF. CDR3 bases: TGTGCCAGCAGCTCAATCACTAGTGGGATCTATGAGCAGTTCTTC. Supplemented by reference TRBV11-2 and TRBJ2-1, the full variable domain reads EAGVAQSPRYKIIEKRQSVAFWCNPISGHATLYWYQQILGQGPKLLIQFQNNGVVDDSQLPKDRFSAERLKGVDSTLKIQPAKLEDSAVYLCASSSITSGIYEQFFGPGTRLTVL.

This rearrangement joins TRBV2 to TRBJ2-2, with unresolved D. V was pared by 2 bases and J by 1 base, with 11 bases between. This CDR3 region has 16 residues. CDR1 and CDR2 (germline): SNHLY, FYNNEI. The CDR3 region is CASSEWQALNTGELFF. The CDR3 bases are TGTGCCAGCAGTGAATGGCAGGCACTGAACACCGGGGAGCTGTTTTTT.

The table lists this clone with a few counts. The rearrangement uses TRBV6-1 and TRBJ1-5, with 8 bases identical to TRBD1. The V gene's germline CDR1 is MNHNS and CDR2 SASEGT. This CDR3 has 16 amino acids. V was pared by 3 bases and J by 4 bases, with 8 bases of the junction left unmatched. The CDR3 DNA is TGTGCCAGCAGTGACCGAGACAGGGGAGGAAATCAGCCCCAGCATTTT. It translates to CASSDRDRGGNQPQHF.

The J gene is TRBJ1-2, the V gene TRBV4-2, with D unclear. The CDR3 is made up of 14 amino acids. V was trimmed by 0 bases and J by 4 bases, leaving 9 bases between them. Germline CDR1 and CDR2: LGHNA and YNFKEQ. As DNA, the CDR3 is TGTGCCAGCAGCCAAGAACGGGAGCTCTATGGCTACACCTTC. Its protein product is CASSQERELYGYTF.